Presented here are 18 T cell receptor beta chains from one specimen sequenced in a study of blood T cell repertoires in COVID-19. Profiled with immunoSEQ multiplex PCR; TCRdb holds only in-frame clones, not every one. Seen here are 100,000 to 150,000 clones, roughly 88% observed once, and the top ten hold 7.6%. Material for sequencing was peripheral blood. These receptors all stem from a man aged 50-60 years with acute or convalescent COVID-19.

Points on this clone: The same CDR3 is also encoded by other DNA sequences in this sample. The V and J genes are TRBV12-5 and TRBJ2-7; D is perhaps TRBD1 (5 bases). With 6 bases removed from V and 3 bases from J, the gap between germline ends came to 6 bases. Germline CDR1 is LGHNT and CDR2 is FRNRAP. The CDR3 length is 11 residues. The CDR3 DNA follows: TGTGCTAGTGGAAGGGGCTACGAGCAGTACTTC. Its translation is CASGRGYEQYF.

In its sample, this clone was seen once. This chain connects TRBV18 to TRBJ1-2; the match to TRBD1 covers 8 bases. The length of the CDR3 is 16 residues. Germline lookup yields CDR1 KGHSH and CDR2 LQKENI. J lost 1 base, V lost 5 bases, and 9 bases had no gene match. The CDR3 nucleotides are TGTGCCAGCTCAGAGAGGACAGGGCGAGATAACTATGGCTACACCTTC. This codes for CASSERTGRDNYGYTF. Full variable domain (remainder filled in from reference TRBV18 and TRBJ1-2): NAGVMQNPRHLVRRRGQEARLRCSPMKGHSHVYWYRQLPEEGLKFMVYLQKENIIDESGMPKERFSAEFPKEGPSILRIQQVVRGDSAAYFCASSERTGRDNYGYTFGSGTRLTVV.

The rearrangement joins TRBV19 to TRBJ2-3; D is perhaps TRBD1 (5 bases). Trimming took 2 bases from V and 0 from J, leaving 12 bases between them. The length of the CDR3 is 16 residues. Germline V gene data show CDR1 as LNHDA and CDR2 as SQIVND (reference sequence). As DNA, the CDR3 is TGTGCCAGTAGTATATCGACAGCCCCTAGCACAGATACGCAGTATTTT. Its translation is CASSISTAPSTDTQYF.

This clone was detected only once. For the CDR3, the DNA is TGCGCCAGCAGCCCAACGGGAGGGGTCGCGGGCAGCAATCAGCCCCAGCATTTT. Translation gives CASSPTGGVAGSNQPQHF. The rearrangement joins TRBV5-1 to TRBJ1-5, with a possible D match to TRBD1 (5 bases). The CDR3 covers 18 residues. V dropped 4 bases and J dropped 1 base, with 21 bases sitting between them. Germline V gene data show CDR1 as SGHRS and CDR2 as YFSETQ. The variable domain in full, with the rest retrieved from reference TRBV5-1 and TRBJ1-5, is KAGVTQTPRYLIKTRGQQVTLSCSPISGHRSVSWYQQTPGQGLQFLFEYFSETQRNKGNFPGRFSGRQFSNSRSEMNVSTLELGDSALYLCASSPTGGVAGSNQPQHFGDGTRLSIL.

The chain combines TRBV27 with TRBJ1-2; 10 nucleotides agree with TRBD1. V was pared by 2 bases and J by 4 bases, with 10 bases of the junction left unmatched. The CDR3 sequence is 17 residues long. Germline assignment: CDR1 MNHEY and CDR2 SMNVEV (reference sequence). The CDR3 region is CASSLDSDRGRTYGYTF. CDR3 coding DNA: TGTGCCAGCAGTTTAGACTCTGACAGGGGGCGAACCTATGGCTACACCTTC.

The chain has TRBV7-2 and TRBJ1-3; 7 bases map to TRBD1. The V segment lost 5 bases and the J segment 2 bases; nucleotides outside the gene matches: 6. CDR1 is SGHTA and CDR2 is FQGNSA in the germline V gene. This CDR3 is 15 amino acids long. CDR3 sequence (DNA): TGTGCCAGCAGCCCATGGGACAGCCCTGGAAACACCATATATTTT. Protein sequence: CASSPWDSPGNTIYF.

The V and J genes are TRBV5-1 and TRBJ2-1, with 11 bases fitting TRBD2. After removal of 3 bases from V and 0 bases from J, the junction contained 2 bases not matched to a gene. Germline V gene lookup returns CDR1 SGHRS and CDR2 YFSETQ. The CDR3 runs to 16 residues. CDR3 in amino acids: CASSSGLAVSYNEQFF. CDR3 nucleotide sequence: TGCGCCAGCAGCTCGGGACTAGCGGTCTCCTACAATGAGCAGTTCTTC.

This chain connects TRBV7-2 to TRBJ2-1; 7 bases are a match to TRBD2. There are 17 residues in the CDR3. V was pared by 4 bases and J by 5 bases, with 14 bases of the junction left unmatched. Germline V gene sequence: CDR1 SGHTA, CDR2 FQGNSA. The CDR3 loop is CASSWGGFRGFNNEQFF. CDR3 DNA sequence: TGTGCCAGCAGCTGGGGGGGTTTCCGGGGATTTAACAATGAGCAGTTCTTC.

This sequence joins TRBV19 and TRBJ1-6, with TRBD1 matching 7 bases. The CDR3 is 15 residues long. CDR1 and CDR2 (germline): LNHDA, SQIVND (reference sequence). Germline trimming cut 5 bases from V and 6 bases from J; bases unmatched to any gene: 7. The CDR3 spells CASSVDRVGNSPLHF. As DNA, the CDR3 is TGTGCCAGTAGTGTCGACAGGGTGGGTAATTCACCCCTCCACTTT.

The chain recombines TRBV6-5 with TRBJ2-2; D is perhaps TRBD1 (6 bases). V lost 5 bases and J 4 bases, leaving 14 bases between the germline ends. CDR3 length: 15 residues. The germline V gene encodes CDR1 MNHEY and CDR2 SVGAGI. CDR3 sequence reads: CASSPPGQPTGELFF. The CDR3 DNA is TGTGCCAGCAGTCCGCCGGGACAACCCACCGGGGAGCTGTTTTTT.

V is TRBV3-1 (or the pseudogene TRBV3-2) and J is TRBJ1-6; 7 bases fit TRBD1. The trim removed 4 bases at V and 9 bases at J, leaving 6 bases unmatched. The germline V gene encodes CDR1 LGHDT and CDR2 YNNKEL (reference sequence). The CDR3 totals 14 residues. CDR3 DNA sequence: TGTGCCAGCAGCCTAAAACAGGGGACTTCACCCCTCCACTTT. It codes for CASSLKQGTSPLHF.

V is TRBV6-5 and J is TRBJ2-7; tentative D call: TRBD1 (5 bases). This CDR3 comprises 14 residues. CDR1 is MNHEY, CDR2 SVGAGI, per germline. The V end lost 4 bases, the J end lost 3 bases, and 13 bases lay between the germline ends. The CDR3 sequence is CASSSPGANYEQYF. The CDR3 DNA is TGTGCCAGCAGTTCCCCTGGGGCGAACTACGAGCAGTACTTC.

The gene calls are TRBV18 and TRBJ2-2; possible D gene TRBD2, 6 bases. V lost 1 base and J lost 4, with 10 bases in between. From germline, CDR1 is KGHSH and CDR2 LQKENI. This CDR3 is built from 15 residues. The CDR3 DNA reads as TGTGCCAGCTCACCACAGAGGGGAGGCACCGGGGAGCTGTTTTTT. Its protein product is CASSPQRGGTGELFF.

This clone was detected only a few times. The rearrangement uses TRBV30 and TRBJ2-1; a weak D match, TRBD1 (6 bases). CDR1 GTSNPN and CDR2 SVGIG come from the germline V gene (reference sequence). CDR3 size: 14 residues. Trimming cost V 1 base and J 9 bases, with 16 bases left between them. For the CDR3, the DNA is TGTGCCTGGAGTGGGACAGTTCTAGGTGGTGAGCAGTTCTTC. Translation: CAWSGTVLGGEQFF.

This rearrangement joins TRBV5-1 to TRBJ1-4; weak D call: TRBD1 (6 bases). Trimming took off 0 bases at V and 2 bases at J, with 8 bases between the two ends. The V gene's germline CDR1 is SGHRS and CDR2 YFSETQ. The CDR3 length is 15 residues. The CDR3 here is CASSLAGGTNEKLFF. The CDR3 region has the DNA TGCGCCAGCAGCTTGGCGGGGGGCACTAATGAAAAACTGTTTTTT.

The rearrangement links TRBV6-5 to TRBJ1-2, with unresolved D. The germline V and J ends were trimmed by 0 bases and 5 bases, with 16 bases remaining between them. Germline-derived CDR1 and CDR2 are MNHEY and SVGAGI. The CDR3 has 16 amino acids. CDR3 sequence reads: CASSYSLNGSPYGYTF. CDR3 nucleotide sequence: TGTGCCAGCAGTTACTCTTTAAACGGGAGTCCTTATGGCTACACCTTC.

This chain connects TRBV24-1 to TRBJ1-5; D remains ambiguous. The V gene lost 5 bases and the J gene lost 3 bases, with 16 bases spanning the gap. CDR3 length: 16 amino acids. CDR1 is KGHDR, CDR2 SFDVKD, per germline. In DNA form, the CDR3 reads TGTGCCACCAGTGGCTCGTCTAGCAGGCTCAATCAGCCCCAGCATTTT. It yields the protein CATSGSSSRLNQPQHF.

This chain connects TRBV6-2 or TRBV6-3 to TRBJ1-2; a weak D match, TRBD1 (5 bases). This CDR3 contains 16 residues. The germline gives CDR1 MNHEY, CDR2 SVGEGT. V gave up 2 bases and J gave up 6 bases, with 19 bases separating them. In DNA form, the CDR3 reads TGTGCCAGCAGTTACCTCTCGGGAGGGGAGGGCGATGGCTACACCTTC. It translates to CASSYLSGGEGDGYTF.